These T cell receptor beta chains were read from a single sample in a study of identical twins. TCRdb passed the 5' RACE reads through MiXCR, listing each CDR3 protein once. Of approximately 600,000 distinct CDR3 sequences in the sample, more than 9% were seen once. These data were likewise used in another study, on yellow fever vaccine responses in identical twins.

The sample comprised PBMCs. These receptors came from a woman aged 18-29 years in good health. The CDR3 runs from the conserved cysteine through the conserved F or W. A D gene is named only where the DNA matches it firmly. Only some rows state a clone size, as once, few, many or a class for expanded clones.

cdr3_length,d_call,clone_size,j_call,v_call,cdr3_nt,cdr3_aa
13,.,once,TRBJ2-7,TRBV2,TGTGCCAGCAAAGGAGGGGGATCCTACGAGCAGTACTTC,CASKGGGSYEQYF
15,TRBD1,few,TRBJ1-2,TRBV19,TGTGCCAGTATCTCATATGACAGGGCGCCGGATGGCTACACCTTC,CASISYDRAPDGYTF
16,TRBD1,few,TRBJ2-2,TRBV2,TGTGCCAGCAGTGGGACAGGGACTCGAAGCACCGGGGAGCTGTTTTTT,CASSGTGTRSTGELFF
16,TRBD2,.,TRBJ2-3,TRBV3-1,TGTGCCAGCAGCCAAGTATCGGGACTAGCGGCAGATACGCAGTATTTT,CASSQVSGLAADTQYF
16,TRBD2,few,TRBJ2-5,TRBV5-1,TGCGCCAGCAGCTTGTCGGGACTAGCATCCCAAGAGACCCAGTACTTC,CASSLSGLASQETQYF
19,TRBD2,few,TRBJ2-1,TRBV7-8,TGTGCCAGCAGCTTAGCGCCTGGTCGGGGGGGTCGCTCCTACAATGAGCAGTTCTTC,CASSLAPGRGGRSYNEQFF
15,TRBD1,few,TRBJ2-1,TRBV4-1,TGCGCCAGCAGCCAGGCGGGACAGGGTTTGAATGAGCAGTTCTTC,CASSQAGQGLNEQFF
14,.,few,TRBJ1-2,TRBV30,TGTGCCTGGAGTGTCGGGACAAGTAACTATGGCTACACCTTC,CAWSVGTSNYGYTF
15,TRBD2,.,TRBJ2-3,TRBV20-1,TGCAGTGCTAGGGGTCTAGCGGCGGGCGGGGATACGCAGTATTTT,CSARGLAAGGDTQYF
10,.,.,TRBJ2-7,TRBV28,TGTGCCAGCAGTTTAACAGGGAGAGACTTC,CASSLTGRDF
13,.,many,TRBJ2-1,TRBV29-1,TGCAGCCTCGAGGGGTGGGGGCAGTATGAGCAGTTCTTC,CSLEGWGQYEQFF
17,TRBD1,few,TRBJ2-5,TRBV24-1,TGTGCCACCAGTGATTTACCCTTCGGACAGGATCAAGAGACCCAGTACTTC,CATSDLPFGQDQETQYF
14,.,.,TRBJ1-6,TRBV7-2,TGTGCCAGCAGCTTATTAACAGGCAATTCACCCCTCCACTTT,CASSLLTGNSPLHF
16,.,.,TRBJ2-1,TRBV25-1,TGTGCCAGCAGTGAATATCAGGGGGGCTCCTACAATGAGCAGTTCTTC,CASSEYQGGSYNEQFF
13,.,.,TRBJ2-2,TRBV12-3/TRBV12-4,TGTGCCAGCAGTCCAAGCGGGCCCGGGGAGCTGTTTTTT,CASSPSGPGELFF
15,TRBD1,many,TRBJ2-7,TRBV27,TGTGCCAGCAGTTCATTACAGGGGGCGTCCTACGAGCAGTACTTC,CASSSLQGASYEQYF
12,.,few,TRBJ1-6,TRBV20-1,TGCAGTGCGGAGGGGTATAATTCACCCCTCCACTTT,CSAEGYNSPLHF
12,.,.,TRBJ1-2,TRBV6-1,TGTGCCAGCAGTGAAGCGCCACATGGCTACACCTTC,CASSEAPHGYTF
17,.,many,TRBJ1-2,TRBV12-3/TRBV12-4,TGTGCCAGCAGTTCCAATCCCCCCGGCAGGGTGGACTATGGCTACACCTTC,CASSSNPPGRVDYGYTF
13,.,many,TRBJ2-2,TRBV12-3/TRBV12-4,TGTGCCAGCAGGCTCACGAACACCGGGGAGCTGTTTTTT,CASRLTNTGELFF
16,TRBD2,.,TRBJ2-1,TRBV4-2,TGTGCCAGCAGCCCCGCGTTCAGCGGGGGGGTTAATGAGCAGTTCTTC,CASSPAFSGGVNEQFF
16,.,many,TRBJ2-7,TRBV11-2,TGTGCCAGCAGCTTAGGGGGGGCAGTCATAGCCTACGAGCAGTACTTC,CASSLGGAVIAYEQYF
16,TRBD1,many,TRBJ2-4,TRBV14,TGTGCCAGCAGCCCTAGGACAGGGAACCCGAAAAACATTCAGTACTTC,CASSPRTGNPKNIQYF
14,TRBD1,.,TRBJ2-5,TRBV28,TGTGCCAGCAGTTGGCAGGGGGCCCAAGAGACCCAGTACTTC,CASSWQGAQETQYF
16,.,.,TRBJ2-1,TRBV10-3,TGTGCCATCAGTGAGTCCAGCAGGAAAAAATACAATGAGCAGTTCTTC,CAISESSRKKYNEQFF
15,.,few,TRBJ2-7,TRBV7-8,TGTGCCAGCAGCTTATCCGCCGGGACCACCTACGAGCAGTACTTC,CASSLSAGTTYEQYF
11,TRBD1,.,TRBJ2-1,TRBV29-1,TGCAGCGGCGACAGGGACGATGAGCAGTTCTTC,CSGDRDDEQFF
15,.,many,TRBJ1-3,TRBV2,TGTGCCAGCAGTCTGGACGGAATCTCTGGAAACACCATATATTTT,CASSLDGISGNTIYF
13,.,.,TRBJ1-4,TRBV5-1,TGCGCCAGCAGCTTACAGGGTAATGAAAAACTGTTTTTT,CASSLQGNEKLFF
14,TRBD2,.,TRBJ2-7,TRBV20-1,TGCAGTGCTACCCCGGGAGGCAGGAATTACGAGCAGTACTTC,CSATPGGRNYEQYF
11,.,.,TRBJ1-5,TRBV12-3/TRBV12-4,TGTGCCAGCAGTTATCATCAGCCCCAGCATTTT,CASSYHQPQHF
17,.,few,TRBJ2-3,TRBV11-2,TGTGCCAGCAGCTACCGGGCCCCGGGTCTGGGTGCCGATACGCAGTATTTT,CASSYRAPGLGADTQYF
16,.,many,TRBJ2-2,TRBV11-3,TGTGCCAGCAGCTTAGGTCTGTCAGAGAACACCGGGGAGCTGTTTTTT,CASSLGLSENTGELFF
15,.,many,TRBJ2-1,TRBV29-1,TGCAGCGTGGTGGGGTACCCCAGCTCCTACAATGAGCAGTTCTTC,CSVVGYPSSYNEQFF
17,TRBD2,.,TRBJ2-1,TRBV12-3/TRBV12-4,TGTGCCTTCAGTCCCCTAAGCGGGAGAGCGTCCTACAATGAGCAGTTCTTC,CAFSPLSGRASYNEQFF
15,.,few,TRBJ2-5,TRBV7-8,TGTGCCAGCAGCTTAGCGGCATCCTTTGGAGAGACCCAGTACTTC,CASSLAASFGETQYF
17,TRBD2,.,TRBJ2-7,TRBV12-3/TRBV12-4,TGTGCCAGCAGTTCCTCTTCCTTAGCGGGATCTCCCTACGAGCAGTACTTC,CASSSSSLAGSPYEQYF
19,TRBD2,many,TRBJ2-1,TRBV11-2,TGTGCCAGCAGCTTTTTGGTACTAGCGGATAAGAGCTCCTACAATGAGCAGTTCTTC,CASSFLVLADKSSYNEQFF
16,.,.,TRBJ2-7,TRBV27,TGTGCCAGCAGTTCACTGGGAGGGGGCGCAGGCTACGAGCAGTACTTC,CASSSLGGGAGYEQYF
13,.,many,TRBJ2-2,TRBV6-2/TRBV6-3,TGTGCCAGCAGATCCTTCGGGGCAGGGGAGCTGTTTTTT,CASRSFGAGELFF
11,.,many,TRBJ2-1,TRBV12-5,TGTGCTAGTGGTTTCCTCAATGAGCAGTTCTTC,CASGFLNEQFF